These T cell receptor beta chains were read from a single sample in a study of cytomegalovirus exposure and HLA in healthy donors. Profiling relied on immunoSEQ multiplex PCR, and the TCRdb table lists in-frame clones only, not all of them. The sample contains 150,000 to 200,000 clones, over 70% of which appear only once. Sequencing was performed on PBMCs. The receptors stem from a woman between 18 and 29 years old in good health and CMV-seropositive. CDR3s include the opening cysteine and the closing phenylalanine or tryptophan. A D gene is named only where the DNA matches it firmly. Some rows mark clone size as missing; the rest say once, few, many or name a class of expanded clone.

TRBD1	TRBV2	.	TRBJ2-3	16	CASSAPDDRVWDTQYF	TGTGCCAGCAGTGCCCCCGACGACAGGGTATGGGATACGCAGTATTTT
TRBD1	TRBV30	once	TRBJ1-6	13	CAWSGTGVSPLHF	TGTGCCTGGAGTGGGACAGGGGTCTCACCCCTCCACTTT
TRBD2	TRBV2	.	TRBJ2-5	12	CASLAGKETQYF	TGTGCCAGCCTAGCGGGGAAGGAGACCCAGTACTTC
TRBD1	TRBV2	.	TRBJ1-1	13	CAILDRGAPEAFF	TGTGCCATCCTGGACAGGGGAGCGCCTGAAGCTTTCTTT
.	TRBV2	.	TRBJ1-6	13	CATHSSYNSPLHF	TGTGCCACCCACAGCTCCTATAATTCACCCCTCCACTTT
.	TRBV7-9	few	TRBJ1-1	14	CASSLTGMNTEAFF	TGTGCCAGCAGCTTAACAGGGATGAACACTGAAGCTTTCTTT
TRBD1	TRBV6-5	.	TRBJ1-2	15	CASRAPGTGGHGYTF	TGTGCCAGCAGAGCCCCCGGGACAGGGGGCCATGGCTACACCTTC
.	TRBV6-5	once	TRBJ2-1	14	CASSYRSLRDEQFF	TGTGCCAGCAGTTACCGGAGTCTTCGCGATGAGCAGTTCTTC
TRBD2	TRBV5-1	.	TRBJ2-1	16	CASSQGLAASYNEQFF	TGCGCCAGCAGCCAAGGACTAGCGGCGTCCTACAATGAGCAGTTCTTC
TRBD1	TRBV4-3	.	TRBJ1-2	15	CASSHRTGGAYGYTF	TGCGCCAGCAGCCATAGGACAGGGGGCGCCTATGGCTACACCTTC
.	TRBV2	.	TRBJ1-6	15	CASRATERENSPLHF	TGTGCCAGCAGAGCGACAGAACGAGAGAATTCACCCCTCCACTTT